Sequencing of this T cell receptor (beta chain) was carried out in a study of metastatic and nonmetastatic thyroid tumors. Study in general: Peripheral blood and tumor or nodule samples from malignant and benign thyroid patients were compared.

Study-wide results and limits: According to reports, the diversity of TCR beta was significantly higher in malignant thyroid tumors than in benign nodules, and this held in both blood and tumor samples.

In this sample, this clone turned up many times. Its target is not known. Authors' data handling: The distant-metastasis classifier for papillary thyroid cancer was built from CDR3 differences across clinicopathological groups. TCRdb reassembled clones from the PCR reads with MiXCR. The V and J calls and clone size are TCRdb's, not the authors'. The table includes around 19,000 clones, 20% detected once. All patients were treatment-naive before thyroid surgery. V trimming: 7 bases; J trimming: 3 bases; junction bases outside the gene matches: 7. Germline loops: CDR1 WNHNN, CDR2 SYGVQD (reference sequence). CDR3 length: 14 residues.

Sample: blood. The chain carries TRBV10-1 and TRBJ2-3; 7 bases line up with TRBD1. The sequence derives from a female donor with papillary thyroid cancer or a benign thyroid nodule (not recorded which). Some clones in this sample may be carry-over from other donors' samples. The chain's CDR3 is CASTRQGKTDTQYF. The CDR3 nucleotides read TGCGCCAGCACTCGACAGGGTAAAACAGATACGCAGTATTTT.